The 15 T cell receptor beta chains below were found in one sample sequenced in a study of CD8 T cells in Susac syndrome. Reverse transcription of roughly 0.5 to 1 ug RNA used random hexamers. TCRdb redid the calling of the immunoSEQ multiplex PCR reads with MiXCR, one entry per CDR3 protein. The sample shows 200,000 or so distinct CDR3 sequences, roughly 95% of them seen only once. The sequencing input was CD4+ T cells from PBMCs. These TCRs come from a human donor with Susac syndrome.

The V gene is TRBV3-1, the J gene TRBJ2-5; 14 bases are a match to TRBD2. V was clipped by 5 bases and J by 0 bases; unmatched bases: 5. Germline V CDR1 and CDR2: LGHDT, YNNKEL (reference sequence). The CDR3 sequence is 17 residues long. CDR3 sequence: CASSVGLAGGYQETQYF. The CDR3 DNA is TGTGCCAGCAGCGTCGGACTAGCGGGGGGATACCAAGAGACCCAGTACTTC.

The V and J genes are TRBV12-3 or TRBV12-4 and TRBJ1-5, with unresolved D. The CDR3 sequence is 13 residues long. V gave up 3 bases and J gave up 6 bases, with 9 bases separating them. Written as DNA, the CDR3 is TGTGCCAGCAGTTTGATGGGTACTCAGCCCCAGCATTTT. Protein product: CASSLMGTQPQHF.

This sequence joins TRBV12-3 or TRBV12-4 and TRBJ2-1; no reliable D call. This CDR3 is 11 amino acids long. Trimming took off 3 bases at V and 10 bases at J, with 7 bases between the two ends. The CDR3 nucleotides read TGTGCCAGCAGTTTGGCGTGGGAGCAGTTCTTC. This encodes CASSLAWEQFF.

The chain has TRBV20-1 and TRBJ1-5; D remains ambiguous. Germline V lookup: CDR1 DFQATT, CDR2 SNEGSKA (reference sequence). V lost 3 bases to trimming and J lost 9 bases, with 12 bases between them. CDR3 length: 12 amino acids. In DNA, the CDR3 is TGCAGTGCTAGTAGGCCGGGTCGGCCCCAGCATTTT. It is translated as CSASRPGRPQHF.

The V gene is TRBV20-1, the J gene TRBJ2-5; D gene unclear. Germline V gene lookup returns CDR1 DFQATT and CDR2 SNEGSKA (reference sequence). There are 14 residues in the CDR3. Trimming pared 2 bases from V and 1 base from J, leaving 11 bases between. In DNA, the CDR3 is TGCAGTGCTAGAAGGCGACGGACCCAAGAGACCCAGTACTTC. Protein product: CSARRRRTQETQYF.

This clonotype appeared once. The rearrangement uses TRBV9 and TRBJ1-2; D unclear. CDR3 length equals 12 residues. Per the germline V gene, CDR1 is SGDLS and CDR2 is YYNGEE. Trimming took off 5 bases at V and 1 base at J, with 6 bases between the two ends. The CDR3 spells CASRGFNYGYTF. In DNA form, the CDR3 reads TGTGCCAGCAGGGGGTTTAACTATGGCTACACCTTC.

The V call is TRBV19, the J call TRBJ2-3; the D gene is possibly TRBD2 (7 bases). The germline V gene encodes CDR1 LNHDA and CDR2 SQIVND (reference sequence). This CDR3 contains 14 residues. V lost 3 bases and J 4 bases, leaving 11 bases between the germline ends. In DNA, the CDR3 is TGTGCCAGTAGTATGGGGGGGCGCGCAGATACGCAGTATTTT. The encoded protein is CASSMGGRADTQYF.

The V call is TRBV29-1, the J call TRBJ1-1; TRBD1 matches at 7 bases. Germline CDR1 SQVTM, CDR2 ANQGSEA. The V segment lost 8 bases and the J segment 1 base; nucleotides outside the gene matches: 7. The length of the CDR3 is 13 residues. This chain's CDR3 is CSYTGTANTEAFF. The CDR3 DNA is TGCAGCTACACCGGGACAGCGAACACTGAAGCTTTCTTT.

J is TRBJ2-5 and V is TRBV19; possibly TRBD1 for D (6 bases). In germline, CDR1 is LNHDA, CDR2 SQIVND (reference sequence). The V end was cut by 4 bases, the J end by 8 bases, with 14 bases between. The CDR3 contains 13 residues. DNA for the CDR3: TGTGCCAGTAGTACGACGACAGGCAGCACCCAGTACTTC. Protein: CASSTTTGSTQYF.

J is TRBJ1-5 and V is TRBV20-1, with 12 bases aligning to TRBD1. The CDR3 totals 15 residues. Germline V lookup: CDR1 DFQATT, CDR2 SNEGSKA (reference sequence). J was trimmed by 7 bases and V by 1 base; bases with no gene match: 5. The CDR3 DNA is TGCAGTGCTAGAGCGGGGACAGGGGGCGGGCAGCCCCAGCATTTT. This translates into CSARAGTGGGQPQHF.

The gene calls are TRBV19 and TRBJ1-2; no firm D call. Germline CDR1 is LNHDA and CDR2 is SQIVND (reference sequence). This CDR3 comprises 13 residues. Trimming removed 3 bases at V and 6 bases at J, with 11 bases between. This chain's CDR3 is CASSIQREHGYTF. DNA for the CDR3: TGTGCCAGTAGTATCCAGAGGGAACATGGCTACACCTTC.

This chain joins TRBV20-1 and TRBJ1-1; 9 bases line up with TRBD1. The germline CDR1 and CDR2 sequences are DFQATT and SNEGSKA (reference sequence). This CDR3 has 15 amino acids. J was trimmed by 1 base and V by 7 bases; bases with no gene match: 10. CDR3 nucleotides: TGCAGTGTAACAGGGGGCGGGGGTTGGAACACTGAAGCTTTCTTT. This sequence encodes CSVTGGGGWNTEAFF.

V is TRBV15 and J is TRBJ2-1; possibly TRBD2 for D (7 bases). Germline V gene lookup returns CDR1 LNHNV and CDR2 YYDKDF (reference sequence). The length of the CDR3 is 14 residues. Trimming removed 1 base from V and 8 bases from J, with 12 bases in between. CDR3 sequence (DNA): TGTGCCACCAGCAGAGCGTCGGGGGGCTATGAGCAGTTCTTC. Translated: CATSRASGGYEQFF.

CDR3 bases: TGCAGTGCTACCAAGTTGGGGACAGGGAGTTTAACTGAAGCTTTCTTT. Translated: CSATKLGTGSLTEAFF. This sequence joins TRBV20-1 and TRBJ1-1; 9 bases map to TRBD1. CDR1 and CDR2 (germline): DFQATT, SNEGSKA (reference sequence). With 4 bases clipped from V and 5 bases from J, the junction kept 14 bases outside the gene matches. The CDR3 is 16 amino acids.

The chain joins TRBV20-1 to TRBJ1-4; 9 bases agree with TRBD1. There are 13 residues in the CDR3. The germline CDR1 and CDR2 sequences are DFQATT and SNEGSKA (reference sequence). With V trimmed by 6 bases and J by 8 bases, 7 bases remained unmatched. The CDR3 region has the DNA TGCAGTGCACCTGACAGGGGGAGGGAAAAACTGTTTTTT. It translates to CSAPDRGREKLFF.